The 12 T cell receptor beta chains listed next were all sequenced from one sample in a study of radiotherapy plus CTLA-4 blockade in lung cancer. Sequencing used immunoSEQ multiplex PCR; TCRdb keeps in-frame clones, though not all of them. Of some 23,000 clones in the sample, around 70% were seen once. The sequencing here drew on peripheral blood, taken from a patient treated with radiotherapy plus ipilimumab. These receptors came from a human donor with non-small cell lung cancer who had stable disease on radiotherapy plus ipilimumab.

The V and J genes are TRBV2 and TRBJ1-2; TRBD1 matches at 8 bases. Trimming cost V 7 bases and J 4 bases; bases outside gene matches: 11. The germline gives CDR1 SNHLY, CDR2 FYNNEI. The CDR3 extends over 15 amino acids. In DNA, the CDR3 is TGTGCCAGCATTGGGAAGGGGACAGGAACCTATGGCTACACCTTC. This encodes CASIGKGTGTYGYTF.

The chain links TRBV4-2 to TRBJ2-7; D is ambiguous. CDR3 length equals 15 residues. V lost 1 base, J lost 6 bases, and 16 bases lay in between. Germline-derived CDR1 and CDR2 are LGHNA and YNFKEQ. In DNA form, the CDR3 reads TGTGCCAGCAGCCAAGGATTGGGTCATCCGTCCGAGCAGTACTTC. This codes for CASSQGLGHPSEQYF.

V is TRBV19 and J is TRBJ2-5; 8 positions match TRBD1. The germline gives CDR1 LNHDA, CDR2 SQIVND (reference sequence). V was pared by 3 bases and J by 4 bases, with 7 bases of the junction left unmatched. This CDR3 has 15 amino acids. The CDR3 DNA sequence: TGTGCCAGTAGTATTGTCAGGGGGCAGGGAGAGACCCAGTACTTC. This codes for CASSIVRGQGETQYF.

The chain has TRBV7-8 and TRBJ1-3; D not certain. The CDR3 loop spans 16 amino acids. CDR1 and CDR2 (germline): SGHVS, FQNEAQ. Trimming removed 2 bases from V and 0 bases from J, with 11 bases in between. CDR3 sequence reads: CASSLLTLSSGNTIYF. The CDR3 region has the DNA TGTGCCAGCAGCTTATTGACACTAAGCTCTGGAAACACCATATATTTT. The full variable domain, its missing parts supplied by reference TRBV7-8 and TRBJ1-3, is GAGVSQSPRYKVAKRGQDVALRCDPISGHVSLFWYQQALGQGPEFLTYFQNEAQLDKSGLPSDRFFAERPEGSVSTLKIQRTQQEDSAVYLCASSLLTLSSGNTIYFGEGSWLTVV.

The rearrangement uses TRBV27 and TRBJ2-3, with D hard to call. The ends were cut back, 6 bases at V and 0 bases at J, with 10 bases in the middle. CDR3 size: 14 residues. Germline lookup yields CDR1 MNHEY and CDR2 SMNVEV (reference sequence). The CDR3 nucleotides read TGTGCCAGCAGCCGGCGGCAGAGCACAGATACGCAGTATTTT. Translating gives CASSRRQSTDTQYF.

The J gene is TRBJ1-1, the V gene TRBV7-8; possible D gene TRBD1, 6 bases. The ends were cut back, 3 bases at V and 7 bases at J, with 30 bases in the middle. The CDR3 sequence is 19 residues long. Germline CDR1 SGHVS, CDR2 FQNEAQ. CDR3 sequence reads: CASSLRVRPRGGSRIEAFF. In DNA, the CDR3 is TGTGCCAGCAGCTTGAGGGTACGGCCTAGGGGGGGCAGTAGGATTGAAGCTTTCTTT.

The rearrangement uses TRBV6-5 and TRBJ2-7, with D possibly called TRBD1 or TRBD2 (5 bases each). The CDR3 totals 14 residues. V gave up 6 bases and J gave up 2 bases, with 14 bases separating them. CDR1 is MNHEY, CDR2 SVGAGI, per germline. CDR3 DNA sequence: TGTGCCAGCAGGGCCCCGAGGGGAACCTACGAGCAGTACTTC. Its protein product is CASRAPRGTYEQYF.

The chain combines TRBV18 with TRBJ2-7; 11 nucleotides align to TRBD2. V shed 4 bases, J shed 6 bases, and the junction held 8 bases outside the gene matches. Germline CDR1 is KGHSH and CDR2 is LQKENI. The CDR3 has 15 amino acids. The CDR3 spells CASSLTSGRSSEQYF. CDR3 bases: TGTGCCAGCTCACTTACTAGCGGGAGATCGAGCGAGCAGTACTTC.

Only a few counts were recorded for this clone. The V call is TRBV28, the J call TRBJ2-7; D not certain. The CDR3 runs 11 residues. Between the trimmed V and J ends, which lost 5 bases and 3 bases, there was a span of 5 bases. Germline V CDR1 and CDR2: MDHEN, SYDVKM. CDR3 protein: CASSLYYEQYF. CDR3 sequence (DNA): TGTGCCAGCAGTCTCTACTACGAGCAGTACTTC. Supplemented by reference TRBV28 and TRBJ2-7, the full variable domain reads DVKVTQSSRYLVKRTGEKVFLECVQDMDHENMFWYRQDPGLGLRLIYFSYDVKMKEKGDIPEGYSVSREKKERFSLILESASTNQTSMYLCASSLYYEQYFGPGTRLTVT.

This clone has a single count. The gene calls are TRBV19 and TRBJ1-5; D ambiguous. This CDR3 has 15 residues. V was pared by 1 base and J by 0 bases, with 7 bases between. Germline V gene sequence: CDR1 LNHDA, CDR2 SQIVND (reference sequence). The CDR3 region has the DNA TGTGCCAGTAGTATAGGGGCACATAGCAATCAGCCCCAGCATTTT. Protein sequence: CASSIGAHSNQPQHF.

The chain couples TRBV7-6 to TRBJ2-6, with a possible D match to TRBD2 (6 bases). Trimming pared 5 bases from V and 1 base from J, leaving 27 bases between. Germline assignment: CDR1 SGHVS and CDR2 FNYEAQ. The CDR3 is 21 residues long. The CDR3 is CASSPLAGKEKGPSGANVLTF. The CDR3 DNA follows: TGTGCCAGCAGCCCCCTCGCGGGAAAGGAAAAGGGCCCATCTGGGGCCAACGTCCTGACTTTC.

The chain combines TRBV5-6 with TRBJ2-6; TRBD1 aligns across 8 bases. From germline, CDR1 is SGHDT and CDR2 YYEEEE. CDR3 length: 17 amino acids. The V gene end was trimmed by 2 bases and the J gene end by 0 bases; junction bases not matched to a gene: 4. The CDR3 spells CASSFDRGSSGANVLTF. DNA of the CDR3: TGTGCCAGCAGCTTCGACAGGGGAAGCTCTGGGGCCAACGTCCTGACTTTC. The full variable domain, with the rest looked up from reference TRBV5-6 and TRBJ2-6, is DAGVTQSPTHLIKTRGQQVTLRCSPKSGHDTVSWYQQALGQGPQFIFQYYEEEERQRGNFPDRFSGHQFPNYSSELNVNALLLGDSALYLCASSFDRGSSGANVLTFGAGSRLTVL.